This TCR beta chain stems from a study of blood T cell repertoires in COVID-19. Study summary: Whether acute or convalescent, the COVID-19 samples came from the United States, Italy and Spain. PBMCs, B-cell-depleted T cells, or T cells provided the cDNA or gDNA that made up the material.

Germline CDR1 SEHNR, CDR2 FQNEAQ (reference sequence). The CDR3 extends over 12 amino acids. V lost 1 base to trimming and J lost 5 bases, with 5 bases between them. Authors' analysis steps: Reference gene primers were amplified, and this amplification served to estimate nucleated cell counts. This table comes from immunoSEQ multiplex PCR, and its TCRdb copy is limited to in-frame clones, with some not included. V, J and clone size are those of that table, while D and trimming were read from the DNA. The data show around 94,000 clones, approximately 84% seen once. This receptor was taken from a man in his forties with active or convalescent COVID-19. The sample consisted of peripheral blood. V usage is TRBV7-9 and J usage is TRBJ2-5; D uncertain. The chain's CDR3 is CASSLVGETQYF. For the CDR3, the DNA is TGTGCCAGCAGCTTAGTCGGGGAGACCCAGTACTTC.